This T cell receptor (beta chain) was profiled in a study of early T cells in non-severe SARS-CoV-2 infection. On the study more broadly: Chains from this unsorted whole-blood bulk RNA could not be paired.

Each single cDNA molecule received a unique molecular identifier. TCRdb independently ran MiXCR on the 5' RACE reads; one entry per CDR3 protein. The repertoire holds tens of thousands of distinct CDR3 sequences, 12% seen once, with 3.5% to 5% in the top ten. Study-level findings and limits: Matches to VDJdb favored anti-spike CD8 responses and missed private and CD4 specificities.

As to this clonotype: Its antigen is still unknown.

The clonotype originates from an adult who was a healthcare worker with PCR-confirmed SARS-CoV-2 infection or an uninfected control (not recorded which). The sequencing used whole blood, collected at baseline.

CDR3 loop: CASSQEDRNYGYTF. In DNA, the CDR3 is TGCGCCAGCAGCCAAGAGGACAGGAACTATGGCTACACCTTC. V gene TRBV4-1 combines with J gene TRBJ1-2; TRBD1 aligns across 7 bases. The V and J ends lost 0 bases and 2 bases, in that order; junction bases with no gene match: 0. Germline V gene data show CDR1 as MGHRA and CDR2 as YSYEKL. The CDR3 contains 14 residues.